The T cell receptor beta chain under discussion was sequenced for a study of T cells in Graves' hyperthyroidism and ophthalmopathy. Notes on the study in general: Most thyroid clonotypes expanded above 0.001 appeared in blood too. Ophthalmopathy and stable hyperthyroidism were told apart by a 13 V-J model.

Absent ophthalmopathy progression within 18 months defined stable Graves' hyperthyroidism. Clinical symptoms, serum thyroxine and TRAb, thyroid ultrasound and orbital computed tomography together formed the diagnostic basis. V lost 3 bases and J lost 0, with 7 bases in between. The CDR3 length is 14 residues. Researchers took RNA transcripts and amplified the TCR beta CDR3 regions from them. HTBI primers were used for first-round RT-PCR of the TCR CDR3. TCRdb fed the multiplex PCR reads into MiXCR, producing one record per CDR3 protein. The sample shows under 700,000 distinct CDR3 sequences, over 15% of them seen only once. In the case of this clonotype: The target antigen is unknown.

The origin of this receptor is a woman younger than 30 with Graves' hyperthyroidism. The source material was blood. The chain recombines TRBV12-3 or TRBV12-4 with TRBJ2-3; D unclear. The CDR3 sequence is CASSFWSSTDTQYF. Written as DNA, the CDR3 is TGTGCCAGCAGTTTTTGGTCTAGCACAGATACGCAGTATTTT.